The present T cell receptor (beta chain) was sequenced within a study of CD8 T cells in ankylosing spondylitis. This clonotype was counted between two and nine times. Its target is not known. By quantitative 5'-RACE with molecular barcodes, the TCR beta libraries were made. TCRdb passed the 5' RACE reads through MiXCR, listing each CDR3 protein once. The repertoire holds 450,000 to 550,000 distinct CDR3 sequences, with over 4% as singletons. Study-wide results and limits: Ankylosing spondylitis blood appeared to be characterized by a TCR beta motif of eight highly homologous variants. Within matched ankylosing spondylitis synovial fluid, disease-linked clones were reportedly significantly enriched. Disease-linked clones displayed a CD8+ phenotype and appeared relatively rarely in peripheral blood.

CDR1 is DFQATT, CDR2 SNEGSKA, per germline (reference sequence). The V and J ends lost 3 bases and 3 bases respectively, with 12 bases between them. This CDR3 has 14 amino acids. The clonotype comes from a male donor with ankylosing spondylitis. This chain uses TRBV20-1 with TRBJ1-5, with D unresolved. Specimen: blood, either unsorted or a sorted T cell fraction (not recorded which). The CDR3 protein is CSASGQALNQPQHF. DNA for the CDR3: TGCAGTGCTAGTGGTCAAGCCCTCAATCAGCCCCAGCATTTT.